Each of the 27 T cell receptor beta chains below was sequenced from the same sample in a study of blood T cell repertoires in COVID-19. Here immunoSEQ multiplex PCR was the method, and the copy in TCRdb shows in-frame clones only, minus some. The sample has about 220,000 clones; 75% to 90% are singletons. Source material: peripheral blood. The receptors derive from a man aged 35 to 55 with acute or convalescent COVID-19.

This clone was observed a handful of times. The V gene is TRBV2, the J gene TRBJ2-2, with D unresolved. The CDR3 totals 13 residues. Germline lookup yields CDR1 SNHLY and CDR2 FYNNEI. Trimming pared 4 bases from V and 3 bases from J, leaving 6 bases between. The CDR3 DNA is TGTGCCAGCAGTGTACAGTACACCGGGGAGCTGTTTTTT. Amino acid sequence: CASSVQYTGELFF. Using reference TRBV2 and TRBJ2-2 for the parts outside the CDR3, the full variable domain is EPEVTQTPSHQVTQMGQEVILRCVPISNHLYFYWYRQILGQKVEFLVSFYNNEISEKSEIFDDQFSVERPDGSNFTLKIRSTKLEDSAMYFCASSVQYTGELFFGEGSRLTVL.

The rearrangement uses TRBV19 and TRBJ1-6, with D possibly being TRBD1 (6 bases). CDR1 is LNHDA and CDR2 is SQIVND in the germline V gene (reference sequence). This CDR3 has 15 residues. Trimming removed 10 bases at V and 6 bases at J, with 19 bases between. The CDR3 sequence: CATNRDGYGNSPLHF. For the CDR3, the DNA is TGTGCCACCAACAGGGACGGGTATGGTAATTCACCCCTCCACTTT.

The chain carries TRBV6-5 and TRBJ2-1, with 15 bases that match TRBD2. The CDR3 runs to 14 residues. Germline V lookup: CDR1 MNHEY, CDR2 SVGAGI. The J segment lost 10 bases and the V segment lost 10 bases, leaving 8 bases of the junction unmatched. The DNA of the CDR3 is TGTGCCACATCGCGGACTAGCGGGAGGGAAGAGCAGTTCTTC. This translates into CATSRTSGREEQFF.

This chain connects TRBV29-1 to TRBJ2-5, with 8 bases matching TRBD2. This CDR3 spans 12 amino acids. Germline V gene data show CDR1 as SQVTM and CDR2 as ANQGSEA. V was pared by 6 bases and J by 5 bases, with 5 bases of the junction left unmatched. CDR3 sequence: CSVRGLEETQYF. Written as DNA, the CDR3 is TGCAGCGTCCGGGGACTAGAGGAGACCCAGTACTTC.

The CDR3 nucleotides are TGCGCCAGCAGCTGGGGGGTCCGGAGCCACTCCTACGAGCAGTACTTC. Protein: CASSWGVRSHSYEQYF. The gene calls are TRBV5-1 and TRBJ2-7; D might be TRBD2 (6 bases). CDR1 and CDR2 (germline): SGHRS, YFSETQ. This CDR3 comprises 16 residues. The germline V and J ends were trimmed by 3 bases and 0 bases, with 16 bases remaining between them.

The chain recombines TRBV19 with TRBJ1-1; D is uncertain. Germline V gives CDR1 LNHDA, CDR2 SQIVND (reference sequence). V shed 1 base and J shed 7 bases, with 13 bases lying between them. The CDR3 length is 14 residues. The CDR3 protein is CASSIGDPFGEAFF. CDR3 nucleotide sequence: TGTGCCAGTAGTATAGGTGATCCTTTCGGTGAAGCTTTCTTT.

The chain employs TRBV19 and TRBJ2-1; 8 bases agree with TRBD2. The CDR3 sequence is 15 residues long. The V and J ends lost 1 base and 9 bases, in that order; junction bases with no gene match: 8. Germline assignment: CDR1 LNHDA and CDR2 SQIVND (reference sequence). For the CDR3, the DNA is TGTGCCAGTAGTATAGTCCGGGGGGGCCTCATTGAGCAGTTCTTC. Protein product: CASSIVRGGLIEQFF.

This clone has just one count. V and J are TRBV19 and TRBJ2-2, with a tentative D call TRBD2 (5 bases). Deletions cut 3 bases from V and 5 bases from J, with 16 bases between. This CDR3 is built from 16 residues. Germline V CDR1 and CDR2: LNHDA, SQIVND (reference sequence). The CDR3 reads CASSMRESRSTGELFF. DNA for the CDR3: TGTGCCAGTAGTATGAGGGAGTCACGATCAACCGGGGAGCTGTTTTTT.

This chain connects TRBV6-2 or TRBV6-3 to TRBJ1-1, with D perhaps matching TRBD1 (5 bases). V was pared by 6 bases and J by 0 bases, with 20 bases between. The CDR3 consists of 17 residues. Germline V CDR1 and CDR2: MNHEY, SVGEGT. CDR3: CASSPNPDLRVNTEAFF. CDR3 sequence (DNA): TGTGCCAGCAGCCCTAATCCGGACCTCAGGGTGAACACTGAAGCTTTCTTT.

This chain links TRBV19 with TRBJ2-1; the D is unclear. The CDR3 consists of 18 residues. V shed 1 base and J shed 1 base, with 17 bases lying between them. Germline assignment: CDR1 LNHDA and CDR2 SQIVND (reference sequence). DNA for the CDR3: TGTGCCAGTAGTATAGGCCGTCTTAAGACCAGGTCCTACAATGAGCAGTTCTTC. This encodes CASSIGRLKTRSYNEQFF. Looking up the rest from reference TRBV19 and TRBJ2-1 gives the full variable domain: DGGITQSPKYLFRKEGQNVTLSCEQNLNHDAMYWYRQDPGQGLRLIYYSQIVNDFQKGDIAEGYSVSREKKESFPLTVTSAQKNPTAFYLCASSIGRLKTRSYNEQFFGPGTRLTVL.

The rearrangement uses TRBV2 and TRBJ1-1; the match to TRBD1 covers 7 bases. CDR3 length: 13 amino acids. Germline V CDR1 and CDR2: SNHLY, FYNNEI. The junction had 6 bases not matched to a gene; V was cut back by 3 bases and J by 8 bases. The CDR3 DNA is TGTGCCAGCAGTGATCTAGGGGGCACGGAAGCTTTCTTT. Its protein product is CASSDLGGTEAFF.

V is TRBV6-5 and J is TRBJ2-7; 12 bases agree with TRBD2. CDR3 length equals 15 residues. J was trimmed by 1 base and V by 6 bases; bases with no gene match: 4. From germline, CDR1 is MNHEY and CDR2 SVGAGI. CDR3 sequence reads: CASRPLAGGSYEQYF. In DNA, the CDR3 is TGTGCCAGCAGACCACTAGCGGGAGGTTCCTACGAGCAGTACTTC.

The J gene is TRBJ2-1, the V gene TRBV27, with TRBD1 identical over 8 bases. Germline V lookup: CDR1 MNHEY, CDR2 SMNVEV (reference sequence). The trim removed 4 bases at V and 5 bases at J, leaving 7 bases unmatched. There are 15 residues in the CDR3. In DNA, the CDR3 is TGTGCCAGCAGTTCTCGACAGGGGAAAAACAATGAGCAGTTCTTC. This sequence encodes CASSSRQGKNNEQFF.

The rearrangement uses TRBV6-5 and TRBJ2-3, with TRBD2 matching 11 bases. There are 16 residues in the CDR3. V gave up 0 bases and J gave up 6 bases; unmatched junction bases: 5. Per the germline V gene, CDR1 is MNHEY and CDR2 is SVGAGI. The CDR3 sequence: CASSYSIAGGPDTQYF. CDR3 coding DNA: TGTGCCAGCAGTTACTCTATAGCGGGAGGGCCGGATACGCAGTATTTT.

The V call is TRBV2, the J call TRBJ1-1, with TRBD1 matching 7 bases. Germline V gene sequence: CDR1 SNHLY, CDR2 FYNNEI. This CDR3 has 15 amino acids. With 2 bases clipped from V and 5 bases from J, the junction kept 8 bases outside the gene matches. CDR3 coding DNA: TGTGCCAGCAGTGAAACGGGACAGCGATTAACTGAAGCTTTCTTT. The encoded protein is CASSETGQRLTEAFF.

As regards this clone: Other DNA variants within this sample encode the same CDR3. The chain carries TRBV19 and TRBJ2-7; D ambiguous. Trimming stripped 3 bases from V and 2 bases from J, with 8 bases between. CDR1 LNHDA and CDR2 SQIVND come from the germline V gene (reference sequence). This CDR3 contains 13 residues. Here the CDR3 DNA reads TGTGCCAGTAGTATCAGAACAGCCTACGAGCAGTACTTC. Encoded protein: CASSIRTAYEQYF.

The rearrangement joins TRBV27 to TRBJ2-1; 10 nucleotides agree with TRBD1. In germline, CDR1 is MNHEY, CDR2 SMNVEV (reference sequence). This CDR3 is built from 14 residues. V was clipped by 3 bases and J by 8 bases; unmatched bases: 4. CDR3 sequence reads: CASSLDRGSDEQFF. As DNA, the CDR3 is TGTGCCAGCAGTTTGGACAGGGGGTCCGATGAGCAGTTCTTC.

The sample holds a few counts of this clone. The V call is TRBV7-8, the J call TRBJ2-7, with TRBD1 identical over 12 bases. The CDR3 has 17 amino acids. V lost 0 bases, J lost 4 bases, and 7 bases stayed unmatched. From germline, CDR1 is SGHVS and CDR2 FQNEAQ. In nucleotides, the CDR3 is TGTGCCAGCAGCTTAGCGGGACAGGGGGCAAATGGTTACGAGCAGTACTTC. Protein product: CASSLAGQGANGYEQYF.

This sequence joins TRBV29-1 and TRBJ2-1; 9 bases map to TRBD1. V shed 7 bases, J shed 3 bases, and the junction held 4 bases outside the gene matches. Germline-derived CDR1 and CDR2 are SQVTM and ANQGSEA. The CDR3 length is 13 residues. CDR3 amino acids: CSGRQGGYNEQFF. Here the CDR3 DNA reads TGCAGCGGTCGACAGGGGGGCTACAATGAGCAGTTCTTC.

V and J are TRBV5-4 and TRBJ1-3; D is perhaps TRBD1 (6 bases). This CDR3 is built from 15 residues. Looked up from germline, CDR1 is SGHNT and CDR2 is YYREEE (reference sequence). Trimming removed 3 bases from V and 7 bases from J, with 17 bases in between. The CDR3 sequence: CASSSPGQPENTIYF. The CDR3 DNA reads TGTGCCAGCAGCTCCCCCGGACAGCCCGAGAACACCATATATTTT.

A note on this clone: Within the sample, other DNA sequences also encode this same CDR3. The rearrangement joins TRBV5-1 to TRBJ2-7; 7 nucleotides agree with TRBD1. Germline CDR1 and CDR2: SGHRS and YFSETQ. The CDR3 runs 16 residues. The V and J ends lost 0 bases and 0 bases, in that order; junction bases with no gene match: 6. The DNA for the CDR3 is TGCGCCAGCAGCTTGGGGCGGACAGGAGGCTCCTACGAGCAGTACTTC. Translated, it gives CASSLGRTGGSYEQYF.

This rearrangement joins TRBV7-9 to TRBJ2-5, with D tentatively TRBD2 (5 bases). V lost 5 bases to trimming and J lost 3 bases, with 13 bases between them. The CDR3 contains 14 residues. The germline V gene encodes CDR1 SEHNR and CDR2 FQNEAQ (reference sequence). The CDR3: CASSPGIIEETQYF. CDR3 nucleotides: TGTGCCAGCAGCCCGGGAATCATTGAAGAGACCCAGTACTTC.

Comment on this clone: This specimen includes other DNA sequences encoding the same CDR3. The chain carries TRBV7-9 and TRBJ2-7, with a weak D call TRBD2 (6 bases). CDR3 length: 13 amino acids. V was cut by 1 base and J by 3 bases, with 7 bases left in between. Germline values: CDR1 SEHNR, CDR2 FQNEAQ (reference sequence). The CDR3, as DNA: TGTGCCAGCAGCTTAGGGAGGGGCTACGAGCAGTACTTC. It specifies CASSLGRGYEQYF.

This chain's CDR3 is CASSSLPGGRSNTGELFF. DNA of the CDR3: TGCGCCAGCAGTTCCCTCCCGGGGGGCAGATCGAACACCGGGGAGCTGTTTTTT. The chain carries TRBV5-1 and TRBJ2-2; TRBD2 might be the D (7 bases). There are 18 residues in the CDR3. V was pared by 5 bases and J by 0 bases, with 20 bases between. Per the germline V gene, CDR1 is SGHRS and CDR2 is YFSETQ.

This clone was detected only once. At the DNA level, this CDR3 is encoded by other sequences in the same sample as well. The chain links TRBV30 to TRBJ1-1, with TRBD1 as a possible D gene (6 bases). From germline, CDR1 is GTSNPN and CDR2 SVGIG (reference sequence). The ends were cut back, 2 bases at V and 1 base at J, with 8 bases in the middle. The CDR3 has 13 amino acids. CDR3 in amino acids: CAWSIQGNTEAFF. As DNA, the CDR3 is TGTGCCTGGAGTATACAGGGGAACACTGAAGCTTTCTTT.

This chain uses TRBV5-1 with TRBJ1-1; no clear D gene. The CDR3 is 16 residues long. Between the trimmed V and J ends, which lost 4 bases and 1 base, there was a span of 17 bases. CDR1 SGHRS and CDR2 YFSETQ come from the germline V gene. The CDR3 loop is CASSPLGLGPNTEAFF. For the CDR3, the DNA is TGCGCCAGCAGCCCCCTCGGTCTAGGTCCGAACACTGAAGCTTTCTTT.

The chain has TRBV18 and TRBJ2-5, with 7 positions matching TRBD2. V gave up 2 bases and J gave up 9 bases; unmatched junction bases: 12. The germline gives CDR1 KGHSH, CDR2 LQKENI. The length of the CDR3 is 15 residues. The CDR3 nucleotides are TGTGCCAGCTCACCAGAGGCTAGCGGTGCGGCGTCCCAGTACTTC. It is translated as CASSPEASGAASQYF.